These T cell receptor beta chains were read from a single sample in a study of response to subunit inactivated influenza vaccine. TCRdb itself ran the RT-PCR reads through MiXCR, one entry per CDR3 protein. This sample yields 600,000 to 850,000 distinct CDR3 sequences, of which less than 15% are seen a single time; about 7.6% belongs to the top ten. Sequences were derived from PBMCs from blood, sampled less than 15 days before vaccination. All receptors derive from a man between 45 and 60 years old who received an inactivated influenza vaccine. The CDR3 runs from the conserved cysteine through the conserved F or W. The D gene is left open where the match is weak. The size field is filled for only some rows; it gives once, few, many or a size class.

size	V	J	D	DNA	CDR3
-	TRBV20-1	TRBJ2-3	TRBD2	TGCAGTGCCTCTAGCGGGAGCGGGGACACAGATACGCAGTATTTT	CSASSGSGDTDTQYF
-	TRBV28	TRBJ2-1	-	TGTGCCAGCAGCCAGGGGCGTACAATCGATGAGCAGTTCTTC	CASSQGRTIDEQFF
few	TRBV24-1	TRBJ2-3	-	TGTGCCACCAGTGATTTACCAGATACGCAGTATTTT	CATSDLPDTQYF
many	TRBV7-2	TRBJ2-7	-	TGTGCCAGCAGCTCCCGGGACTTCTCCTACGAGCAGTACTTC	CASSSRDFSYEQYF
many	TRBV20-1	TRBJ2-7	TRBD1	TGCAGTGCGCACGGGACAGGGGTCTACGAGCAGTACTTC	CSAHGTGVYEQYF
-	TRBV6-1	TRBJ2-1	TRBD2	TGTGCCAGCAGCACGACTAGCGGGAGCTCCTACAATGAGCAGTTCTTC	CASSTTSGSSYNEQFF
many	TRBV18	TRBJ1-1	-	TGTGCCAGCTCGGGGGGTATGAACACTGAAGCTTTCTTT	CASSGGMNTEAFF
many	TRBV5-1	TRBJ1-5	-	TGCGCCAGCAGCTTGGAGGGTGAGAGCAATCAGCCCCAGCATTTT	CASSLEGESNQPQHF
-	TRBV4-3	TRBJ2-3	TRBD1	TGCGCCAGCAGCCCAAGACCCAGCAGGGGGCTGGATACGCAGTATTTT	CASSPRPSRGLDTQYF
-	TRBV30	TRBJ2-7	-	TGTGCCTGGAGTGTAGCAGGGTTTGTCTACGAGCAGTACTTC	CAWSVAGFVYEQYF
many	TRBV6-1	TRBJ1-2	-	TGTGCCAGCAGAACACAGGGAAATAATGGCTACACCTTC	CASRTQGNNGYTF
few	TRBV29-1	TRBJ1-5	-	TGCAGCGTATCGATTAATAGCAATCAGCCCCAGCATTTT	CSVSINSNQPQHF
few	TRBV6-1	TRBJ1-6	-	TGTGCCAGCAGTGGGGAGGACAGTTCACCCCTCCACTTT	CASSGEDSSPLHF
few	TRBV6-2/TRBV6-3	TRBJ2-3	-	TGTGCCAGCAGCCGCCCAGGAGGGTTCGGCACAGATACGCAGTATTTT	CASSRPGGFGTDTQYF
-	TRBV28	TRBJ2-5	TRBD2	TGTGCCAGCAGTTTAAGCGGCGGGAGGAGGAAGACCCAGTACTTC	CASSLSGGRRKTQYF
few	TRBV20-1	TRBJ2-3	-	TGCAGTGCTAGCCAGGACTCCACAGATACGCAGTATTTT	CSASQDSTDTQYF